This TCR beta chain originates from a study of T-cell memory formation after mild COVID-19. Overall study: Largely, TCR clusters stayed within a single donor.

A 5'RACE reaction primed in the constant segment made cDNA libraries of TCR alpha and TCR beta, and these carried sample barcodes and UMIs. TCRdb re-derived calls from the 5' RACE reads in MiXCR, one entry per CDR3 protein. The table shows under 450,000 distinct CDR3 sequences, with about 20% occurring only once. V lost 4 bases to trimming and J lost 6 bases, with 17 bases between them. Germline V gene data show CDR1 as SGHTA and CDR2 as FQGNSA. The CDR3 sequence is 15 residues long. The source of this sequence is a man between 18 and 29 years old who had mild COVID-19 (a few samples of this study predate the infection). Cell type and time point are not known. The sequencing sample was made of PBMCs or a T cell subset sorted from them (not recorded which). V is TRBV7-2 and J is TRBJ2-3, with a tentative D call TRBD2 (6 bases). The CDR3 here is CASSYRGTGYDTQYF. CDR3 sequence (DNA): TGTGCCAGCAGCTATCGGGGGACTGGGTATGATACGCAGTATTTT.